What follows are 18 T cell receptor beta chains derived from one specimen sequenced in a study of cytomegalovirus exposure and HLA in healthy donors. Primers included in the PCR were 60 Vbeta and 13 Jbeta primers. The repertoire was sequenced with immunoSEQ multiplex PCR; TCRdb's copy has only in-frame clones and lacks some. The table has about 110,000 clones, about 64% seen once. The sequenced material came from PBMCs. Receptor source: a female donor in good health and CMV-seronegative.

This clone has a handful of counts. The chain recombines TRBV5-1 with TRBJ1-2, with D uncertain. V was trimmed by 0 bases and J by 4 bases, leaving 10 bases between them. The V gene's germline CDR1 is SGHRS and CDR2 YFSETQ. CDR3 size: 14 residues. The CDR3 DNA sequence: TGCGCCAGCAGCTTGGCTCAACGGGGCTATGGCTACACCTTC. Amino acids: CASSLAQRGYGYTF.

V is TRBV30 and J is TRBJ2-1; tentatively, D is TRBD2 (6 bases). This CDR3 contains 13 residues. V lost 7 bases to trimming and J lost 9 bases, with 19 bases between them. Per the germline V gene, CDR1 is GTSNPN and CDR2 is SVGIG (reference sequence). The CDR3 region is CASGLLSPGEQFF. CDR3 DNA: TGTGCCTCGGGACTCCTTAGTCCCGGTGAGCAGTTCTTC.

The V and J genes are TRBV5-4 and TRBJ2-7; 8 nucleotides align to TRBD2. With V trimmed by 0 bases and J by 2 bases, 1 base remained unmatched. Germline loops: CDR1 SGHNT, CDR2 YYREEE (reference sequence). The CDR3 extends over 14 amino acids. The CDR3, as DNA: TGTGCCAGCAGCTTGGAACTAGCGGCCTACGAGCAGTACTTC. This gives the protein CASSLELAAYEQYF.

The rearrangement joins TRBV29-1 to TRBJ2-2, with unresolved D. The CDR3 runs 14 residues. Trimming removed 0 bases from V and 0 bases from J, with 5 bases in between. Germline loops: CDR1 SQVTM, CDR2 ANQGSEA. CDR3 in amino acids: CSVEESANTGELFF. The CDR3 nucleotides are TGCAGCGTTGAAGAATCCGCGAACACCGGGGAGCTGTTTTTT.

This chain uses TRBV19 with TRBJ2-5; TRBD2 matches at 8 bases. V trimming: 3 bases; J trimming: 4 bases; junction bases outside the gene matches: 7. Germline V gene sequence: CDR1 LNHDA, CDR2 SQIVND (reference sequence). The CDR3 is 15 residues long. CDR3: CASSIFREGGETQYF. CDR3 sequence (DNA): TGTGCCAGTAGTATCTTCCGGGAGGGTGGAGAGACCCAGTACTTC.

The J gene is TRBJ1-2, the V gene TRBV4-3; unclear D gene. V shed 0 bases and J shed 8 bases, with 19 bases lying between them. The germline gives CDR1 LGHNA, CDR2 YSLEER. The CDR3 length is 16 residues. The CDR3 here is CASSQEATTRTQGYTF. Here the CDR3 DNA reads TGCGCCAGCAGCCAAGAGGCCACGACCAGGACTCAAGGCTACACCTTC.

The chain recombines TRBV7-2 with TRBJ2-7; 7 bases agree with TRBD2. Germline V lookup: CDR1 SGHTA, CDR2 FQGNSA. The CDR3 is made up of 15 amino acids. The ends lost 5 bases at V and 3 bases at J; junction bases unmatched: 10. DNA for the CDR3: TGTGCCAGCAGCCTGGACCTAGCGGCGAACTACGAGCAGTACTTC. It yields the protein CASSLDLAANYEQYF.

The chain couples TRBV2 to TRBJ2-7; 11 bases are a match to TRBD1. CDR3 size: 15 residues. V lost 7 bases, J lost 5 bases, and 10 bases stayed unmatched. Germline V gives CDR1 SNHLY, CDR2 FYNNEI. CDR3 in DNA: TGTGCCAGCATCAACCTGGGACAGGGGGGCGACGAGCAGTACTTC. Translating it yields CASINLGQGGDEQYF.

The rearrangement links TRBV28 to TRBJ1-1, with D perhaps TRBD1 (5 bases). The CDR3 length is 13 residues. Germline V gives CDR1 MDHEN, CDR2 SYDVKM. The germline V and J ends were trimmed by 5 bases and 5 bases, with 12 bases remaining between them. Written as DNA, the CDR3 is TGTGCCAGCAGTCCCGCCGGGGGGACTGAAGCTTTCTTT. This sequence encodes CASSPAGGTEAFF.

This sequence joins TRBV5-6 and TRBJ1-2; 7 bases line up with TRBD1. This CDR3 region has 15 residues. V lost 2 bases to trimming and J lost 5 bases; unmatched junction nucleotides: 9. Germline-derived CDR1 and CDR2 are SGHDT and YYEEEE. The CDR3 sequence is CASSLPGGNRYGYTF. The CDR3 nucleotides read TGTGCCAGCAGCTTACCAGGGGGTAATCGGTATGGCTACACCTTC.

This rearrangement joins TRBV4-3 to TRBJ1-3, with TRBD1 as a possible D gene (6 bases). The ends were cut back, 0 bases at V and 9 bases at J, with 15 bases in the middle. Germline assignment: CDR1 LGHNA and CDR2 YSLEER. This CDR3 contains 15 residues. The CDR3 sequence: CASSQESHTGITIYF. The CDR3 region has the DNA TGCGCCAGCAGCCAAGAGTCGCATACAGGGATCACCATATATTTT.

CDR3 nucleotide sequence: TGTGCCAGCAGCTTCGACAGACCTAGCACAGATACGCAGTATTTT. This gives the protein CASSFDRPSTDTQYF. The rearrangement joins TRBV7-8 to TRBJ2-3, with D perhaps matching TRBD1 (5 bases). This CDR3 spans 15 amino acids. Germline CDR1 and CDR2: SGHVS and FQNEAQ. V was pared by 3 bases and J by 0 bases, with 10 bases between.

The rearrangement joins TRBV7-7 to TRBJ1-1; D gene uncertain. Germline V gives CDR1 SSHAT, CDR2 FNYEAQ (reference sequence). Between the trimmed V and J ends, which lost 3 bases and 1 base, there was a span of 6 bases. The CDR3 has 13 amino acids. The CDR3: CASSFSPNTEAFF. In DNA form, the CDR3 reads TGTGCCAGCAGCTTTTCTCCGAACACTGAAGCTTTCTTT.

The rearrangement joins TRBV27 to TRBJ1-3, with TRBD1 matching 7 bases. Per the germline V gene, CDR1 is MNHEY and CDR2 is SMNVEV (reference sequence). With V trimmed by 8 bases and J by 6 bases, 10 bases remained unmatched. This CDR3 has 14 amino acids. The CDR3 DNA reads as TGTGCCAGCGGTCGTACAGGGGTTGAAAACACCATATATTTT. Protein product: CASGRTGVENTIYF.

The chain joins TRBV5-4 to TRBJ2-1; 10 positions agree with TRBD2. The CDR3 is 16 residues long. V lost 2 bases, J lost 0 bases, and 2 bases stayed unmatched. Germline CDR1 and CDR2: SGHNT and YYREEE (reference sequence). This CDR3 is CASSFSGGGSYNEQFF. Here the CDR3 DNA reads TGTGCCAGCAGCTTCAGCGGGGGGGGCTCCTACAATGAGCAGTTCTTC.

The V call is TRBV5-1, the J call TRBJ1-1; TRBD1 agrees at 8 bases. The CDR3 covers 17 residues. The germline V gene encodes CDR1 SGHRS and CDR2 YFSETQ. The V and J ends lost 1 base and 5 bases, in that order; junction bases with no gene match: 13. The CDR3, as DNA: TGCGCCAGCAGCTTGTCAGGGGGCCGAAGTTCTGGGACTGAAGCTTTCTTT. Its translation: CASSLSGGRSSGTEAFF. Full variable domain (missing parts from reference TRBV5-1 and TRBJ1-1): KAGVTQTPRYLIKTRGQQVTLSCSPISGHRSVSWYQQTPGQGLQFLFEYFSETQRNKGNFPGRFSGRQFSNSRSEMNVSTLELGDSALYLCASSLSGGRSSGTEAFFGQGTRLTVV.

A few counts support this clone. The CDR3 is CASSQDGSSKQYF. CDR3 DNA: TGCGCCAGCAGCCAAGATGGGAGTTCCAAGCAGTACTTC. This chain connects TRBV4-1 to TRBJ2-7, with TRBD2 as a possible D gene (5 bases). CDR3 length: 13 amino acids. Germline V gene sequence: CDR1 MGHRA, CDR2 YSYEKL. Deletions cut 0 bases from V and 8 bases from J, with 11 bases between.

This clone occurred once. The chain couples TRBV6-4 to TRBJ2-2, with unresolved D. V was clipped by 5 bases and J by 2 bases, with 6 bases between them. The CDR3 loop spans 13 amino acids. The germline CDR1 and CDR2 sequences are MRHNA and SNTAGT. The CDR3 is CASSSDNTGELFF. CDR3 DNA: TGTGCCAGCAGTAGCGACAACACCGGGGAGCTGTTTTTT.